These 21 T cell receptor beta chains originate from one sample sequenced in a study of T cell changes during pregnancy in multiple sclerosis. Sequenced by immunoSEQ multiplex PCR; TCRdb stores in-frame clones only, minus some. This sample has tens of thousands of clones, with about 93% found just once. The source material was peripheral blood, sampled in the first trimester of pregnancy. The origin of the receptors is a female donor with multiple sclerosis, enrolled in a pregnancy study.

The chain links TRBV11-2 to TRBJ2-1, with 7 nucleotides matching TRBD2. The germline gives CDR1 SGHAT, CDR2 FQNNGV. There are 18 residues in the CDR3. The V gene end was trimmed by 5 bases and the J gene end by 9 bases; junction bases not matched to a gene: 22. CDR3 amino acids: CASSPWTRRWEGPGEQFF. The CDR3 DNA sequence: TGTGCCAGCAGCCCGTGGACCCGCCGGTGGGAGGGCCCAGGTGAGCAGTTCTTC.

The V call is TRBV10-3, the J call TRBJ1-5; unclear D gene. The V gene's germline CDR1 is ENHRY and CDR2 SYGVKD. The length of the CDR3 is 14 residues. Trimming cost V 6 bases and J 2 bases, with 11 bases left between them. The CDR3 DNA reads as TGTGCCATCAGCTCCCGGAGGGGCAATCAGCCCCAGCATTTT. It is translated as CAISSRRGNQPQHF.

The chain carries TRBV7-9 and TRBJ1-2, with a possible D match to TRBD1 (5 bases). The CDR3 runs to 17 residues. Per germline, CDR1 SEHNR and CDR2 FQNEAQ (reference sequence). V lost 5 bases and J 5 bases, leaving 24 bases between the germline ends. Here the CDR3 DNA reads TGTGCCAGCAGCCCCATACGGCAGGGCCGCCATCCTTATGGCTACACCTTC. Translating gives CASSPIRQGRHPYGYTF.

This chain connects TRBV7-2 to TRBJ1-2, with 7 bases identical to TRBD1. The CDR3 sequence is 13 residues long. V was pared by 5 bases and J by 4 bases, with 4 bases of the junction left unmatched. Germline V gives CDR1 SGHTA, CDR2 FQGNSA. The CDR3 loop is CASSRPGGYGYTF. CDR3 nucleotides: TGTGCCAGCAGCCGCCCAGGGGGCTATGGCTACACCTTC.

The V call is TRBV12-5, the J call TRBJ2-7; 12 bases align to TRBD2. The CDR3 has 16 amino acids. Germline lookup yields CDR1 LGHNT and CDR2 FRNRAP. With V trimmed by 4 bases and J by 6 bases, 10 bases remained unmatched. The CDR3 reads CASGSVTSGGPSEQYF. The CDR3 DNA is TGTGCTAGTGGTTCCGTGACTAGCGGGGGCCCAAGCGAGCAGTACTTC.

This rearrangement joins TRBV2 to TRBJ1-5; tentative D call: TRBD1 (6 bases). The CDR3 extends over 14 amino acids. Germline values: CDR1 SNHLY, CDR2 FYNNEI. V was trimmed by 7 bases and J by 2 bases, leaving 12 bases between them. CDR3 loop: CASTAGAGNQPQHF. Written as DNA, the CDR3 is TGTGCCAGCACTGCAGGGGCGGGCAATCAGCCCCAGCATTTT.

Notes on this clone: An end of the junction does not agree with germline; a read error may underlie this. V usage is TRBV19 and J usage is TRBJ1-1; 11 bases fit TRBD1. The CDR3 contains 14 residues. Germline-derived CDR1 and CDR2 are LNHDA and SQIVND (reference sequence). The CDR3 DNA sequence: TGTGCCAGTAGTAACCCGGGACAGGGGGGTGAAGCTTTTTTT. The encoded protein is CASSNPGQGGEAFF.

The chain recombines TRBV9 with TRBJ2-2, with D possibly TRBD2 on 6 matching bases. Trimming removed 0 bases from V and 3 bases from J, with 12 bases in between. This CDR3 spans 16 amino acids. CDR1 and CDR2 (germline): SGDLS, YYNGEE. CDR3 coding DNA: TGTGCCAGCAGCGTAGATCCTAGCGCGGACACCGGGGAGCTGTTTTTT. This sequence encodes CASSVDPSADTGELFF.

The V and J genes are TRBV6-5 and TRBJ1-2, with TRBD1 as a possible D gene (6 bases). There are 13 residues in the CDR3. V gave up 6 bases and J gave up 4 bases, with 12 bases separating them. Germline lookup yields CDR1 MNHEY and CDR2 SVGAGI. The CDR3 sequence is CASRRTAPYGYTF. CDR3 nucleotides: TGTGCCAGCAGGCGGACAGCCCCCTATGGCTACACCTTC.

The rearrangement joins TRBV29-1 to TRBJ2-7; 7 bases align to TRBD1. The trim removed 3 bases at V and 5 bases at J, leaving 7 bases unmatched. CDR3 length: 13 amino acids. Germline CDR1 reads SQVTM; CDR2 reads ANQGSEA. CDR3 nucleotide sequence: TGCAGCGTTGAGAAGACAGGGCGGAACGAGCAGTACTTC. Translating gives CSVEKTGRNEQYF.

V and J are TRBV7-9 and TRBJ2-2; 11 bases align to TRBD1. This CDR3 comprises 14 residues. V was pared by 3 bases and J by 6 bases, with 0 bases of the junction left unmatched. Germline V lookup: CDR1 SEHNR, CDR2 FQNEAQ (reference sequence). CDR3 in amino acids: CASSLGQGAGELFF. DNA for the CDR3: TGTGCCAGCAGCTTGGGACAGGGGGCCGGGGAGCTGTTTTTT. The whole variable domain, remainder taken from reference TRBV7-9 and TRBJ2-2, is DTGVSQNPRHKITKRGQNVTFRCDPISEHNRLYWYRQTLGQGPEFLTYFQNEAQLEKSRLLSDRFSAERPKGSFSTLEIQRTEQGDSAMYLCASSLGQGAGELFFGEGSRLTVL.

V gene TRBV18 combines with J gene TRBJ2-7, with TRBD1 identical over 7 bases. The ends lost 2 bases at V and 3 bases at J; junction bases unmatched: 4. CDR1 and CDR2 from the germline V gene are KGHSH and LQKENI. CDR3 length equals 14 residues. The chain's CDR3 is CASSPGTDYYEQYF. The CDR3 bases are TGTGCCAGCTCACCAGGGACAGATTACTACGAGCAGTACTTC.

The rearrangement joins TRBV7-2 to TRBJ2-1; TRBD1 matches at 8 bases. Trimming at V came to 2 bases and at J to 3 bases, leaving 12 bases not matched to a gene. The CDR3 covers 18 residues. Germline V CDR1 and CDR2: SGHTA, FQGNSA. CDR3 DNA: TGTGCCAGCAGCTTAAACCCCGGGACAGGACAAATCTACAATGAGCAGTTCTTC. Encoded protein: CASSLNPGTGQIYNEQFF.

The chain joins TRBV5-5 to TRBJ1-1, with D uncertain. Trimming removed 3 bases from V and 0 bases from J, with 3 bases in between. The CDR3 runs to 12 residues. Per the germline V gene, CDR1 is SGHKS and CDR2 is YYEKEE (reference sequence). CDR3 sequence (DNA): TGTGCCAGCAGCTATATGAACACTGAAGCTTTCTTT. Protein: CASSYMNTEAFF. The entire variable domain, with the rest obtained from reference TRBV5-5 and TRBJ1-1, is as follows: DAGVTQSPTHLIKTRGQQVTLRCSPISGHKSVSWYQQVLGQGPQFIFQYYEKEERGRGNFPDRFSARQFPNYSSELNVNALLLGDSALYLCASSYMNTEAFFGQGTRLTVV.

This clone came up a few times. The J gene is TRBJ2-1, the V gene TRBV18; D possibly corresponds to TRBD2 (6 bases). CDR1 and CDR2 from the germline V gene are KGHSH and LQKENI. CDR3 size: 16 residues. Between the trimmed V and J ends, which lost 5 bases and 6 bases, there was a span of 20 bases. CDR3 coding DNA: TGTGCCAGCTCATCTACCGTCCGCGGGGCCCTCAATGAGCAGTTCTTC. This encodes CASSSTVRGALNEQFF.

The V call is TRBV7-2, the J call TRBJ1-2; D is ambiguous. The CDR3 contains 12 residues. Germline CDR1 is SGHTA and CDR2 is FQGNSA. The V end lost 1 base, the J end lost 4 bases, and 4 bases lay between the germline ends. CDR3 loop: CASSLVSYGYTF. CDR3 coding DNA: TGTGCCAGCAGCTTAGTTAGCTATGGCTACACCTTC. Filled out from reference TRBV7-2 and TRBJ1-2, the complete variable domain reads GAGVSQSPSNKVTEKGKDVELRCDPISGHTALYWYRQSLGQGLEFLIYFQGNSAPDKSGLPSDRFSAERTGGSVSTLTIQRTQQEDSAVYLCASSLVSYGYTFGSGTRLTVV.

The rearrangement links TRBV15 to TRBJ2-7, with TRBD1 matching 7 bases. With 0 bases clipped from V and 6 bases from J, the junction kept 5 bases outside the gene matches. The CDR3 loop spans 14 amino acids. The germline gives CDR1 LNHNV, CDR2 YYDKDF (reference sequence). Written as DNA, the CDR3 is TGTGCCACCAGCAGAGATAACAGGGGCGCCGAGCAGTACTTC. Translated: CATSRDNRGAEQYF.

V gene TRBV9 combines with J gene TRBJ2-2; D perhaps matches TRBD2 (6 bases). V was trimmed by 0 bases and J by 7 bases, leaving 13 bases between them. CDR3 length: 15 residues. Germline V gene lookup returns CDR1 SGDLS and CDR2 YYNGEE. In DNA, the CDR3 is TGTGCCAGCAGCGTAGACGGAGGGAAGGGCGGGGAGCTGTTTTTT. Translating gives CASSVDGGKGGELFF.

The CDR3 region is CASSPTAGTRGVDTQYF. CDR3 in DNA: TGTGCCAGCAGCCCGACCGCCGGGACTAGGGGCGTGGATACGCAGTATTTT. The chain combines TRBV7-8 with TRBJ2-3; 8 bases match TRBD2. Germline trimming cut 5 bases from V and 6 bases from J; bases unmatched to any gene: 16. Germline CDR1 and CDR2: SGHVS and FQNEAQ. The CDR3 totals 17 residues.

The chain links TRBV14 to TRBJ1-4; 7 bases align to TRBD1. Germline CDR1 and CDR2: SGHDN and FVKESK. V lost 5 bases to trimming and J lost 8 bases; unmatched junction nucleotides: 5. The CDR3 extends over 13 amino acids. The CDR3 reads CASSRGPGEKLFF. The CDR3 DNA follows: TGTGCCAGCAGCAGGGGGCCGGGGGAAAAACTGTTTTTT.

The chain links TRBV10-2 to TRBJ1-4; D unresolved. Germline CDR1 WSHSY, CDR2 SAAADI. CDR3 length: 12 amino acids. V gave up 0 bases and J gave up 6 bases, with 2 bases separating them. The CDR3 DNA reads TGCGCCAGCAGTGAGTCCTATGAAAAACTGTTTTTT. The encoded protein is CASSESYEKLFF.